This T cell receptor beta chain was recorded in a study of response to subunit inactivated influenza vaccine. Study results and caveats: Researchers suggested that each seasonal influenza vaccination recruits few new T cells.

Ten or more counts support this clonotype. Its antigen is undetermined. Germline-derived CDR1 and CDR2 are MNHEY and SVGEGT. This CDR3 is 13 amino acids long. V lost 3 bases and J lost 5, with 11 bases in between. TCRdb ran MiXCR on the RT-PCR reads and lists one entry per CDR3 protein. Among just under 250,000 distinct CDR3 sequences listed, more than 10% were seen once. This sequence was found in a man in his fifties who received an inactivated influenza vaccine. Here the sequenced sample was non-naive T cells sorted from PBMCs, taken 14 to 15 days before vaccination. The rearrangement links TRBV6-2 or TRBV6-3 to TRBJ2-7; D is possibly TRBD1 (6 bases). The DNA for the CDR3 is TGTGCCAGCAGTTATGCGGACAGCCACGAGCAGTACTTC. This codes for CASSYADSHEQYF.